A selection of T cell receptor beta chains follows, all from one sample in a study of post-analysis software for immune sequencing data. TCRdb itself ran the PCR reads through MiXCR, one entry per CDR3 protein. Of some 260,000 distinct CDR3 sequences listed, less than 40% are singletons. Source material: blood. Source of these receptors: a girl aged 10-17 years with multiple sclerosis. Each CDR3 is given with its conserved first and last residue. A D gene is named only where the DNA matches it firmly. Clone size is not always given. Where it is, it says once, few, many or a class for expanded clones.

clone size,D gene,J gene,V gene,CDR3 DNA,CDR3 protein
many,.,TRBJ1-5,TRBV5-1,TGCGCCAGCAGCCCACAGACAGGCTTCGGTCAGCCCCAGCATTTT,CASSPQTGFGQPQHF
few,TRBD2,TRBJ2-1,TRBV29-1,TGCAGCGTTGAAGAGCGCCTAGCGGGGAGTGAGCAGTTCTTC,CSVEERLAGSEQFF
many,.,TRBJ1-2,TRBV6-1,TGTGCCAGCAGCGCCCAAAGGAGACAGGATGGCTACACCTTC,CASSAQRRQDGYTF
.,.,TRBJ2-3,TRBV29-1,TGCAGTGAGAGGGAGTCCACAGATACGCAGTATTTT,CSERESTDTQYF
.,TRBD2,TRBJ2-3,TRBV20-1,TGCAGTGCTAGATGGGCGGGAGCGGGAGATACGCAGTATTTT,CSARWAGAGDTQYF
many,.,TRBJ2-3,TRBV7-9,TGTGCCAGCAGCCGCAGGGGCAGTAGGGGCACAGATACGCAGTATTTT,CASSRRGSRGTDTQYF
.,TRBD2,TRBJ2-3,TRBV7-6,TGTGCCAGCAGCTTGCGGACTAGCCGGGGCACAGATACGCAGTATTTT,CASSLRTSRGTDTQYF
few,.,TRBJ2-7,TRBV5-1,TGCGCCAGCAGCACATACGGAGCCTACGAGCAGTACTTC,CASSTYGAYEQYF
.,.,TRBJ1-5,TRBV7-9,TGTGCCAACAGCTTAACTACTGAGCCCCAGCATTTT,CANSLTTEPQHF
.,.,TRBJ1-1,TRBV20-1,TGCAGTGCTAGTCCCGGGCCTTATGAAGCTTTCTTT,CSASPGPYEAFF
.,.,TRBJ1-2,TRBV7-2,TGTGCCAGCAGCTTTACGTCAGACCTCTATGGCTACACCTTC,CASSFTSDLYGYTF
many,TRBD1,TRBJ1-1,TRBV5-4,TGTGCCAGCAGAGGAGGACAGGGTGGAACTGAAGCTTTCTTT,CASRGGQGGTEAFF
.,TRBD1,TRBJ1-5,TRBV7-2,TGTGCCAGCAGCTTTGGGGACAGGGTCAATCAGCCCCAGCATTTT,CASSFGDRVNQPQHF
.,.,TRBJ2-3,TRBV20-1,TGCAGTGCATGGCTTAACACAGATACGCAGTATTTT,CSAWLNTDTQYF
.,TRBD1,TRBJ2-7,TRBV7-3,TGTGCCAGCAGCCTAGGACAGGGTAGCGACGAGCAGTACTTC,CASSLGQGSDEQYF
few,.,TRBJ1-5,TRBV5-6,TGTGCCAGCAGCCTCCGGGGGTATAGCAATCAGCCCCAGCATTTT,CASSLRGYSNQPQHF
many,.,TRBJ2-4,TRBV20-1,TGCAGTGCTTCGACACCGAGACTTACCAAAAACATTCAGTACTTC,CSASTPRLTKNIQYF
.,.,TRBJ1-1,TRBV20-1,TGCAGTGCTAGAGTCAGCCGCCAAGAGACGGCTTTCTTT,CSARVSRQETAFF
many,.,TRBJ1-2,TRBV28,TGTGCCAGCAGTTTGTTAGATGGCTACACCTTC,CASSLLDGYTF
many,.,TRBJ2-5,TRBV5-6,TGTGCCAGCAGCTTAGGACAGACGCGACGGGAGACCCAGTACTTC,CASSLGQTRRETQYF
many,.,TRBJ2-5,TRBV5-1,TGCGCCAGCAGCTTGGTCCCGGCCGCGTACCAAGAGACCCAGTACTTC,CASSLVPAAYQETQYF
.,TRBD2,TRBJ2-3,TRBV12-3/TRBV12-4,TGTGCCAGCAGTCCGGGACTACCCGCAGATGCGCAGTATTTT,CASSPGLPADAQYF
many,.,TRBJ2-5,TRBV20-1,TGCAGTGCTAGAGATACAGGCAGGTCCATTCAAGAGACCCAGTACTTC,CSARDTGRSIQETQYF
.,.,TRBJ2-3,TRBV6-5,TGTGCCAGCAGTTACTCGTCCAAGTCAGATACGCAGTATTTT,CASSYSSKSDTQYF
.,.,TRBJ2-1,TRBV5-1,TGCGCCAGCAGCTTGCCAGGGTCCAATGAGCAGTTCTTC,CASSLPGSNEQFF
many,.,TRBJ1-6,TRBV27,TGTGCCAGCAGTTTACCAGGCCAAGGGAATTCACCCCTCCACTTT,CASSLPGQGNSPLHF
many,.,TRBJ2-3,TRBV6-1,TGTGCCAGCAGTGAAGCGAGGGAGACTATGCAGTATTTT,CASSEARETMQYF
few,TRBD1,TRBJ2-2,TRBV6-5,TGTGCCAGCAGGGACAGGGCCACCGGGGAGCTGTTTTTT,CASRDRATGELFF
many,.,TRBJ1-1,TRBV7-9,TGTGCCAGCAGCTTAGTTCCGGGGAATGAAGCTTTCTTT,CASSLVPGNEAFF
many,.,TRBJ2-7,TRBV10-3,TGTGCCATCAGTGAGTCCGCGATGGACGAGCAGTACTTC,CAISESAMDEQYF
.,.,TRBJ2-5,TRBV5-1,TGCGCCAGCAGCTTGGAAACCTCCTCGGAGACCCAGTACTTC,CASSLETSSETQYF
many,.,TRBJ1-1,TRBV29-1,TGCAGCGTTCATAAACCACAGAACACTGAAGCTTTCTTT,CSVHKPQNTEAFF
.,.,TRBJ2-7,TRBV7-8,TGTGCCAGCAGCTTATCCCCGGGAATCAACTACGAGCAGTACTTC,CASSLSPGINYEQYF
.,TRBD1,TRBJ1-2,TRBV5-1,TGCGCCAGCAGCCCTTGGGACAGCGGCTATGGCTACACCTTC,CASSPWDSGYGYTF
.,TRBD2,TRBJ2-7,TRBV6-2/TRBV6-3,TGTGCCAGCAGTTTTCTAGCGGACCCCTACGAGCAGTACTTC,CASSFLADPYEQYF
.,.,TRBJ2-7,TRBV11-2,TGTGCCAGCAGCTTAAGTCCAGCGACCTACTCCTACGAGCAGTACTTC,CASSLSPATYSYEQYF
.,.,TRBJ1-2,TRBV9,TGTGCCAGCAGCCCTCGGGACGGATACTATGGCTACACCTTC,CASSPRDGYYGYTF
many,TRBD1,TRBJ2-1,TRBV7-2,TGTGCCAGCAGCTTTTTCCGATGGCAGGGGGCAGGGAATGAGCAGTTCTTC,CASSFFRWQGAGNEQFF
.,.,TRBJ2-2,TRBV5-5,TGTGCCAGCAGCTTGGTGGAGGCCGGGGAGCGGTTTTTT,CASSLVEAGERFF
many,.,TRBJ1-2,TRBV4-2,TGTGCCAGCAGCCAAGATTCCAGGCGTGGCTACACCTTC,CASSQDSRRGYTF
.,.,TRBJ2-1,TRBV4-2,TGTGCCAGCAGCCAAGCGTACGAGGGCCACTCCTACAATGAGCAGTTCTTC,CASSQAYEGHSYNEQFF
few,.,TRBJ1-2,TRBV4-1,TGCGCCAGCAGCCAAGCTTCAGGGAGTTATGGCTACACCTTC,CASSQASGSYGYTF
many,.,TRBJ2-4,TRBV29-1,TGCAGCGTCGAACTATTAGCCAAAAACATTCAGTACTTC,CSVELLAKNIQYF